The 4 T cell receptor beta chains below all came from one sample that was sequenced in a study of vaccination effects on CD4 cells after COVID-19. Only in-frame clones appear in the TCRdb table, and some are missing; sequencing was by immunoSEQ multiplex PCR. Among roughly 71,000 clones, about 80% were seen once, and the ten largest hold 0.95% to 1.5%. ViraFEST used viral peptide pools to expand antigen-specific CD4+ T cells before sequencing. After roughly eleven days in culture, the CD4+ T cells were isolated. Every participant took two doses of the BNT162b2 or mRNA-1273 vaccine. Their cognate antigens are unknown. The source was CD4+ T cells from PBMCs cultured with HCoV-229E spike peptides, collected after COVID-19 vaccination. The source of these receptors is a human donor who received a COVID-19 vaccine.

The chain joins TRBV5-1 to TRBJ1-5, with unresolved D. Germline-derived CDR1 and CDR2 are SGHRS and YFSETQ. V was shortened by 1 base and J by 1 base, with 9 bases between the two germline ends. CDR3 length: 15 amino acids. The CDR3 reads CASSLYGSSNQPQHF. CDR3 nucleotide sequence: TGCGCCAGCAGCTTGTATGGATCAAGCAATCAGCCCCAGCATTTT.

This clone was seen a single time. V usage is TRBV7-3 and J usage is TRBJ2-1; D possibly matches TRBD1 or TRBD2 (7 bases each). The CDR3 sequence is 15 residues long. The V end lost 0 bases, the J end lost 8 bases, and 14 bases lay between the germline ends. CDR1 SGHTA and CDR2 FQGTGA come from the germline V gene. As DNA, the CDR3 is TGTGCCAGCAGCTTAACCAGGGGGGGGTTCTATGAGCAGTTCTTC. It yields the protein CASSLTRGGFYEQFF.

The V gene is TRBV25-1, the J gene TRBJ2-1, with 8 bases lining up with TRBD1. The CDR3 length is 17 residues. Germline values: CDR1 MGHDK, CDR2 SYGVNS. J lost 0 bases, V lost 4 bases, and 8 bases had no gene match. The CDR3 loop is CASSAIRQGISYNEQFF. CDR3 nucleotides: TGTGCCAGCAGTGCCATAAGACAGGGGATCTCCTACAATGAGCAGTTCTTC.

V usage is TRBV9 and J usage is TRBJ2-3, with TRBD2 identical over 10 bases. The length of the CDR3 is 15 residues. CDR1 and CDR2 from the germline V gene are SGDLS and YYNGEE. Trimming took 4 bases from V and 4 from J; bases not matched to a gene: 6. CDR3 coding DNA: TGTGCCAGCAGCCCCGAGCGGGGGGGCCCAGATACGCAGTATTTT. Protein product: CASSPERGGPDTQYF.